This T cell receptor (beta chain) appears in the sequencing data of a study of control samples from healthy donors and cancer patients. V dropped 0 bases and J dropped 10 bases, with 13 bases sitting between them. CDR3 length equals 15 residues. CDR1 and CDR2 from the germline V gene are LGHNA and YSLEER. TCRdb's copy holds only in-frame clones and misses some; the assay was immunoSEQ multiplex PCR. The sample carries 130,000 to 150,000 clones, just under 95% recorded once. The chain recombines TRBV4-3 with TRBJ1-6; weak D call: TRBD1 (5 bases). The sequencing input was PBMCs. This sequence originates from a man in his 60s with colorectal cancer. CDR3 loop: CASSQDQGMGSPLHF. DNA of the CDR3: TGCGCCAGCAGCCAAGATCAGGGCATGGGATCACCCCTCCACTTT.